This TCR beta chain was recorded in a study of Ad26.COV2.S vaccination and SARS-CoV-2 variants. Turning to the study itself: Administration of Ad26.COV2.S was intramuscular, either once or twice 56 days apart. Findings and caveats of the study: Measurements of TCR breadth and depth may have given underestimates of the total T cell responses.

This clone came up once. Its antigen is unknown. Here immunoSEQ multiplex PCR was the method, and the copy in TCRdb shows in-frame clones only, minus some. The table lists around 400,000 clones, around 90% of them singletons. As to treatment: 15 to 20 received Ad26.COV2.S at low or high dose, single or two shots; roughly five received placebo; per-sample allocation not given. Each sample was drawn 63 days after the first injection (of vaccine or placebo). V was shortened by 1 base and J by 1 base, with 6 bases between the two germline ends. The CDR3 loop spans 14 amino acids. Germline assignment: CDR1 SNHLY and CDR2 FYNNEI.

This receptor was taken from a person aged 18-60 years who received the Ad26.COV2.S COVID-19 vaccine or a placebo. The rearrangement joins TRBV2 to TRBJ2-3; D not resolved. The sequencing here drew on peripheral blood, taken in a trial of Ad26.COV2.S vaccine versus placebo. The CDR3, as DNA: TGTGCCAGCAGTGAAGGCGTAGGCACAGATACGCAGTATTTT. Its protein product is CASSEGVGTDTQYF.